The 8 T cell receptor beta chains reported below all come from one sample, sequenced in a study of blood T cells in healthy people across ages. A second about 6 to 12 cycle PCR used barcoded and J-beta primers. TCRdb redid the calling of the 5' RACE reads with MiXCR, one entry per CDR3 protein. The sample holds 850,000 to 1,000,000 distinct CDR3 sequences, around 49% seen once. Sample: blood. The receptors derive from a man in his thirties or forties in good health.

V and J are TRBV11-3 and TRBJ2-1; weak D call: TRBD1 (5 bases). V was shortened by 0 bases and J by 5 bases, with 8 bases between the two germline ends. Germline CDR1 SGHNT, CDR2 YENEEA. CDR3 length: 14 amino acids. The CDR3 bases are TGTGCCAGCAGCTTAGAACAGGAAAACAATGAGCAGTTCTTC. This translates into CASSLEQENNEQFF.

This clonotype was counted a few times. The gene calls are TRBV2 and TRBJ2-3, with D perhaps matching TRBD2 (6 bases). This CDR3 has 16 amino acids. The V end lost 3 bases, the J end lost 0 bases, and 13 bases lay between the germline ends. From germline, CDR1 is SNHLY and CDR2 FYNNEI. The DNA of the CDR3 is TGTGCCAGCAGTGAGGGGCGGGGCACTAGCACAGATACGCAGTATTTT. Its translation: CASSEGRGTSTDTQYF.

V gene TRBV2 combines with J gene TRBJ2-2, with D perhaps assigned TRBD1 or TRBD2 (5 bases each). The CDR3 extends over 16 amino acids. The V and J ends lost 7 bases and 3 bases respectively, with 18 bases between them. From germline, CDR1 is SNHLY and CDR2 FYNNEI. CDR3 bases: TGTGCCAGCAACACTATGGGACGGTTGGACACCGGGGAGCTGTTTTTT. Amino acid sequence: CASNTMGRLDTGELFF.

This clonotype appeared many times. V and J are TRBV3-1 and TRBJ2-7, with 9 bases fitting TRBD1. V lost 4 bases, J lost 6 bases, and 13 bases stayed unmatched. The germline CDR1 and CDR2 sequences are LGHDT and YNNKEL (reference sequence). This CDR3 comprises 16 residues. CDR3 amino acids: CASSPRSGQGSGEQYF. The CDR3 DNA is TGTGCCAGCAGCCCAAGATCGGGACAGGGTTCAGGCGAGCAGTACTTC.

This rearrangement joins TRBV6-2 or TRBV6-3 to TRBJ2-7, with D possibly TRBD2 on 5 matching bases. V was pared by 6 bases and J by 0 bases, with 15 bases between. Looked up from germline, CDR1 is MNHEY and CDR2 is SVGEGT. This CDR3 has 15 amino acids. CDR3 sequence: CASRLGGLGSYEQYF. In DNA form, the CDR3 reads TGTGCCAGCAGACTGGGCGGGTTAGGCTCCTACGAGCAGTACTTC.

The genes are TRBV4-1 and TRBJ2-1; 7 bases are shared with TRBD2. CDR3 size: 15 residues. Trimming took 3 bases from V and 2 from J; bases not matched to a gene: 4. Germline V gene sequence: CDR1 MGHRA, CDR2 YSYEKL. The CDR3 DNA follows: TGCGCCAGCAGCCAGCTCGGACTAGCCTACAATGAGCAGTTCTTC. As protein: CASSQLGLAYNEQFF.

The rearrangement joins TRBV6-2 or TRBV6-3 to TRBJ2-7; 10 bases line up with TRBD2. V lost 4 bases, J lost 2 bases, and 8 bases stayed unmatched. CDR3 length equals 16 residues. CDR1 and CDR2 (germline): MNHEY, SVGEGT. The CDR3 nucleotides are TGTGCCAGCAGTTCCTGGACTAGCGGACCGACCTACGAGCAGTACTTC. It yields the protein CASSSWTSGPTYEQYF.

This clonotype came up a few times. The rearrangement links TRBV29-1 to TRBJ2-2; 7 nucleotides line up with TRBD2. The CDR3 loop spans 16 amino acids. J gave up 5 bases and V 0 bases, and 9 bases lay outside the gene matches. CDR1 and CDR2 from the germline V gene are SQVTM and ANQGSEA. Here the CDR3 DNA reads TGCAGCGTTGAAGATCAGGGAGGGGACGTTACCGGGGAGCTGTTTTTT. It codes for CSVEDQGGDVTGELFF.